A single sample gave rise to the 20 T cell receptor beta chains below, sequenced in a study of blood T cell repertoires in COVID-19. Only in-frame clones appear in the TCRdb table, and some are missing; sequencing was by immunoSEQ multiplex PCR. The sample contains 340,000 or so clones, 86% of which appear only once. The sequenced material came from PBMCs or T cells enriched from blood (not recorded which). The receptors come from a woman aged 40-49 years with acute COVID-19.

V is TRBV9 and J is TRBJ1-4, with D perhaps matching TRBD1 (6 bases). Per the germline V gene, CDR1 is SGDLS and CDR2 is YYNGEE. The length of the CDR3 is 15 residues. Trimming removed 4 bases at V and 8 bases at J, with 18 bases between. This CDR3 reads CASSPLGASNEKLFF. The CDR3 DNA follows: TGTGCCAGCAGCCCCCTGGGGGCGTCAAACGAAAAACTGTTTTTT.

Written as DNA, the CDR3 is TGTGCCAGTAGTCGGGGACAGCCGTACGAGCAGTACTTC. Protein product: CASSRGQPYEQYF. The chain recombines TRBV19 with TRBJ2-7; 7 positions match TRBD1. Per germline, CDR1 LNHDA and CDR2 SQIVND (reference sequence). V shed 5 bases and J 4 bases; nucleotides not matched to a gene: 5. This CDR3 spans 13 amino acids.

The gene calls are TRBV5-1 and TRBJ2-2, with 7 bases that match TRBD1. V was pared by 2 bases and J by 1 base, with 2 bases of the junction left unmatched. Germline CDR1 reads SGHRS; CDR2 reads YFSETQ. The CDR3 length is 15 residues. In DNA form, the CDR3 reads TGCGCCAGCAGCTTATGGGACAGGAACACCGGGGAGCTGTTTTTT. Amino acids: CASSLWDRNTGELFF.

This sequence joins TRBV29-1 and TRBJ1-4, with 8 bases lining up with TRBD1. Germline assignment: CDR1 SQVTM and CDR2 ANQGSEA. This CDR3 is 11 amino acids long. CDR3 sequence reads: CGGQGDEKLFF. In DNA, the CDR3 is TGCGGAGGACAGGGTGATGAAAAACTGTTTTTT.

J is TRBJ1-1 and V is TRBV5-1, with D possibly matching TRBD1 (5 bases). Germline CDR1 is SGHRS and CDR2 is YFSETQ. Trimming removed 5 bases at V and 11 bases at J, with 19 bases between. The CDR3 contains 13 residues. The CDR3 loop reads CASSLRSSGEAFF. DNA of the CDR3: TGCGCCAGCAGTCTAAGATCTTCGGGGGAGGCTTTCTTT.

This CDR3 is CASSLAEMGTEAFF. In nucleotides, the CDR3 is TGTGCCAGCAGCTTAGCGGAGATGGGCACTGAAGCTTTCTTT. The chain joins TRBV7-9 to TRBJ1-1, with no clear D. The germline V gene encodes CDR1 SEHNR and CDR2 FQNEAQ (reference sequence). This CDR3 has 14 amino acids. Trimming shortened V by 0 bases and J by 4 bases, and 9 bases separated the two germline ends.

The chain has TRBV5-6 and TRBJ2-7; D is possibly TRBD2 (6 bases). Germline CDR1 and CDR2: SGHDT and YYEEEE. V gave up 4 bases and J gave up 5 bases, with 13 bases separating them. The CDR3 is made up of 13 amino acids. CDR3 in amino acids: CASSRGLSNEQYF. The CDR3 region has the DNA TGTGCCAGCAGCAGGGGACTCTCTAACGAGCAGTACTTC.

V and J are TRBV3-1 (or the pseudogene TRBV3-2) and TRBJ1-2; TRBD1 matches at 7 bases. The germline V gene encodes CDR1 LGHDT and CDR2 YNNKEL (reference sequence). CDR3 length equals 14 residues. J gave up 4 bases and V 2 bases, and 4 bases lay outside the gene matches. The CDR3 sequence is CASSQNWDSYGYTF. CDR3 bases: TGTGCCAGCAGCCAAAATTGGGACAGCTATGGCTACACCTTC.

The CDR3 here is CASSAGTGPYSPLHF. In DNA, the CDR3 is TGTGCCAGCAGCGCCGGGACAGGACCTTATTCACCCCTCCACTTT. The rearrangement links TRBV9 to TRBJ1-6; TRBD1 agrees at 8 bases. Germline CDR1 reads SGDLS; CDR2 reads YYNGEE. CDR3 length equals 15 residues. V shed 3 bases, J shed 8 bases, and the junction held 7 bases outside the gene matches. Variable domain in full (rest from reference TRBV9 and TRBJ1-6): DSGVTQTPKHLITATGQRVTLRCSPRSGDLSVYWYQQSLDQGLQFLIQYYNGEERAKGNILERFSAQQFPDLHSELNLSSLELGDSALYFCASSAGTGPYSPLHFGNGTRLTVT.

The DNA of the CDR3 is TGCGCCAGCAGCATAATTAGCGGGGACCAAGAGACCCAGTACTTC. This codes for CASSIISGDQETQYF. This chain joins TRBV5-1 and TRBJ2-5; 8 bases agree with TRBD2. CDR3 length equals 15 residues. The germline V gene has CDR1 SGHRS and CDR2 YFSETQ. J was trimmed by 0 bases and V by 4 bases; bases with no gene match: 5.

The chain uses TRBV19 and TRBJ2-1; possible D gene TRBD1, 5 bases. Trimming left V 7 bases short and J 4 bases short, with 17 bases between. Germline loops: CDR1 LNHDA, CDR2 SQIVND (reference sequence). The CDR3 is made up of 15 amino acids. Here the CDR3 reads CASNSGLGVYNEQFF. CDR3 DNA sequence: TGTGCCAGTAATTCAGGGTTAGGGGTGTACAATGAGCAGTTCTTC.

V is TRBV29-1 and J is TRBJ1-1; 9 nucleotides match TRBD1. The CDR3 is 13 amino acids. CDR1 SQVTM and CDR2 ANQGSEA come from the germline V gene. V trimming: 7 bases; J trimming: 8 bases; junction bases outside the gene matches: 11. As DNA, the CDR3 is TGCAGCGGCGGGACAGGGCGATTTGGGGAAGCTTTCTTT. This gives the protein CSGGTGRFGEAFF.

The chain carries TRBV5-4 and TRBJ2-5, with 8 bases lining up with TRBD2. The CDR3 extends over 17 amino acids. Trimming cost V 4 bases and J 2 bases; bases outside gene matches: 13. Germline V lookup: CDR1 SGHNT, CDR2 YYREEE (reference sequence). The CDR3 sequence: CASSPSIAGINQETQYF. CDR3 nucleotides: TGTGCCAGCAGCCCTTCCATAGCGGGGATAAATCAAGAGACCCAGTACTTC.

The chain recombines TRBV19 with TRBJ2-5, with D possibly TRBD2 on 6 matching bases. This CDR3 has 12 amino acids. The germline V gene encodes CDR1 LNHDA and CDR2 SQIVND (reference sequence). Deletions cut 5 bases from V and 5 bases from J, with 9 bases between. The CDR3 DNA reads TGTGCCAGTAGTCCCCGGGGGGAGACCCAGTACTTC. Amino acid sequence: CASSPRGETQYF.

CDR3 loop: CASSLGRRDTEAFF. Written as DNA, the CDR3 is TGTGCCAGCAGTTTAGGGAGGAGGGACACTGAAGCTTTCTTT. The rearrangement links TRBV28 to TRBJ1-1; the D is unclear. The CDR3 runs to 14 residues. CDR1 is MDHEN, CDR2 SYDVKM, per germline. The V and J ends lost 2 bases and 3 bases respectively, with 10 bases between them.

This clone was detected once. This rearrangement joins TRBV2 to TRBJ1-1; D not certain. Trimming took off 8 bases at V and 0 bases at J, with 10 bases between the two ends. CDR3 size: 13 residues. Germline CDR1 is SNHLY and CDR2 is FYNNEI. The CDR3 DNA is TGTGCCAGCTGCCCGGGAGTGAACACTGAAGCTTTCTTT. Translating gives CASCPGVNTEAFF.

This chain links TRBV5-1 with TRBJ2-5; TRBD2 is a possible D gene (5 bases). CDR3 length: 12 amino acids. Trimming pared 9 bases from V and 4 bases from J, leaving 13 bases between. CDR1 and CDR2 from the germline V gene are SGHRS and YFSETQ. The chain's CDR3 is CATRGPSETQYF. The CDR3 DNA reads TGCGCCACCCGAGGGCCCTCAGAGACCCAGTACTTC.

This chain joins TRBV23-1 and TRBJ1-3; maybe TRBD1 (5 bases). TRBV23-1 is flagged as an ORF with uncertain function. The CDR3 runs 14 residues. With 5 bases removed from V and 5 bases from J, the gap between germline ends came to 13 bases. The CDR3 spells CASSWGRLRNTIYF. CDR3 coding DNA: TGCGCCAGCAGTTGGGGCAGACTGAGAAACACCATATATTTT.

V usage is TRBV10-3 and J usage is TRBJ2-7, with 12 bases aligning to TRBD1. CDR1 ENHRY and CDR2 SYGVKD come from the germline V gene. Trimming took 3 bases from V and 3 from J; bases not matched to a gene: 15. The CDR3 has 19 amino acids. CDR3 bases: TGTGCCATCAGTGACCCTCCCGGGACAGGGGGCGCCTTGAGCTACGAGCAGTACTTC. Its protein product is CAISDPPGTGGALSYEQYF.

V usage is TRBV5-8 and J usage is TRBJ1-2, with TRBD1 identical over 7 bases. Germline V lookup: CDR1 SGHTS, CDR2 YDEGEE. The CDR3 contains 16 residues. V was pared by 3 bases and J by 3 bases, with 11 bases of the junction left unmatched. The CDR3 region is CASSSGGRGPHYGYTF. The CDR3 DNA is TGTGCCAGCAGCTCCGGCGGTAGGGGGCCCCACTATGGCTACACCTTC. Together with reference TRBV5-8 and TRBJ1-2, the CDR3 gives the full variable domain: EAGVTQSPTHLIKTRGQQATLRCSPISGHTSVYWYQQALGLGLQFLLWYDEGEERNRGNFPPRFSGRQFPNYSSELNVNALELEDSALYLCASSSGGRGPHYGYTFGSGTRLTVV.